This T cell receptor beta chain derives from a study of T cells in Graves' hyperthyroidism and ophthalmopathy. Study overall: At the time of initial diagnosis and before any treatment, peripheral blood was collected.

This clonotype was recorded many times. Its matching antigen is unknown. The CDR3 regions of TCR beta were amplified from RNA transcripts. When the TCR CDR3 underwent first-round RT-PCR, the HTBI primer set was used. TCRdb redid the calling of the multiplex PCR reads with MiXCR, one entry per CDR3 protein. The sample has more than 350,000 distinct CDR3 sequences; 13% to 15% are singletons. Findings and limits, study-wide: Among thyroid clonotypes expanded above 0.001, most also appeared in blood. Ophthalmopathy cases were set apart from stable hyperthyroidism by a 13 V-J model.

Pregnant or lactating patients were excluded, as were those with uncontrolled infection or other autoimmune disease. Sequenced sample: blood. This receptor was obtained from a woman in her fifties or sixties with Graves' ophthalmopathy.

This chain's CDR3 is CSARGGGLGVSVNEQFF. CDR3 DNA sequence: TGCAGTGCTAGAGGAGGGGGTCTAGGGGTCTCGGTCAATGAGCAGTTCTTC. V usage is TRBV20-1 and J usage is TRBJ2-1; tentatively, D is TRBD1 (6 bases). Germline CDR1 reads DFQATT; CDR2 reads SNEGSKA (reference sequence). The ends were cut back, 1 base at V and 6 bases at J, with 22 bases in the middle. The CDR3 is 17 amino acids.